The T cell receptor (beta chain) described here comes from a study of CXCR3-negative and CXCR3-positive naive CD8 T cells. Whole-study findings and limits: TRB CDR3s of CXCR3-positive naive cells were more hydrophobic than those of CXCR3-negative naive cells.

For this clonotype: What it recognizes is unknown.

From germline, CDR1 is SGDLS and CDR2 YYNGEE. This CDR3 spans 15 amino acids. Preparation of TRB cDNA libraries relied on 5' RACE carrying UMI labels. For each CDR3 protein, TCRdb gives one entry from its re-call of the 5' RACE reads, without DNA. In total, the table holds 65,000 to 85,000 distinct CDR3 sequences. The sequence was obtained from a human donor in good health. Some clones in this sample may be carry-over from other donors' samples. The chain combines TRBV9 with TRBJ1-1. The specimen sequenced was naive CXCR3- CD8+ T cells from blood. As for subset: CD45RO-CCR7+CD27+CD95- naive CD8+ T cells lacking CXCR3 (TNR3-). CDR3 region: CASSRVGTENTEAFF.